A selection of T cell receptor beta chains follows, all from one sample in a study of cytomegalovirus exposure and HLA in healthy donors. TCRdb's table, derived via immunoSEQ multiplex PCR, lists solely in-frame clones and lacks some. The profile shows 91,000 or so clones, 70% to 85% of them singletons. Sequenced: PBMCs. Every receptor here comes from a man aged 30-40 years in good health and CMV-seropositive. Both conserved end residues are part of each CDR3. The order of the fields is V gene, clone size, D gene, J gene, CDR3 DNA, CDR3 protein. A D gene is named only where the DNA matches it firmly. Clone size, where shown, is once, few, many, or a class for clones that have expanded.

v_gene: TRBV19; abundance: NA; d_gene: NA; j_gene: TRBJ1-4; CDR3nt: TGTGCCAGTAGTCCCCGACAGGACGAAAAACTGTTTTTT; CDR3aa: CASSPRQDEKLFF
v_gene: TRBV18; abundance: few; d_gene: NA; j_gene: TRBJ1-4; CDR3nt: TGTGCCAGCTCACTCCTAGGCAGGGGCAATGAAAAACTGTTTTTT; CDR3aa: CASSLLGRGNEKLFF
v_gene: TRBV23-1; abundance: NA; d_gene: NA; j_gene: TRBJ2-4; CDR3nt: TGCGCCAGCAGTTACCCGGGAAGGGTAATTCAGTACTTC; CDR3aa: CASSYPGRVIQYF
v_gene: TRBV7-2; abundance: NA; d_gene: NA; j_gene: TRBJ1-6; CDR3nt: TGTGCCAGCAGCTCGTATAATTCACCCCTCCACTTT; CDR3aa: CASSSYNSPLHF
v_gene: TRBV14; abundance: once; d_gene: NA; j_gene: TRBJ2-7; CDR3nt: TGTGCCAGCAGCCCAGGGGCCTACTACGAGCAGTACTTC; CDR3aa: CASSPGAYYEQYF
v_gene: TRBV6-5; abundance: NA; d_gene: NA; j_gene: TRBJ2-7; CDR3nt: TGTGCCAGCAGTTACCATACCCCGACAACCCACGAGCAGTACTTC; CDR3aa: CASSYHTPTTHEQYF
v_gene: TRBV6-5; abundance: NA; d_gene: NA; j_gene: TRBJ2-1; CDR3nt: TGTGCCAGCAGCCCCAGTCCCGGGGGAAGGGGGTTCTTC; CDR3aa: CASSPSPGGRGFF
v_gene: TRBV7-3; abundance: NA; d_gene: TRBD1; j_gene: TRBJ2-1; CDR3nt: TGTGCCAGCAGCTCGACAGGGTTCGATGAGCAGTTCTTC; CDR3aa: CASSSTGFDEQFF
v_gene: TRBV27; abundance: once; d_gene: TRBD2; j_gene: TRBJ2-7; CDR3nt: TGTGCCAACTTCCGTTTAGCGGGAGGTTCACACGAGCAGTACTTC; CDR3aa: CANFRLAGGSHEQYF
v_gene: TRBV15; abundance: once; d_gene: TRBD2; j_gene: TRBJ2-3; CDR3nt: TGTGCCACCAGCAGAGATCAGAAAGCGGGAAGGCTAGATACGCAGTATTTT; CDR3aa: CATSRDQKAGRLDTQYF
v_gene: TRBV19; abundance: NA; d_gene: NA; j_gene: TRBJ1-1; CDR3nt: TGTGCCAGTAGTCGACCTAACAGGGTTGAAGCTTTCTTT; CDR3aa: CASSRPNRVEAFF
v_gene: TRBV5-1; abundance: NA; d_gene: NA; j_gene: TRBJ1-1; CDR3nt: TGCGCCAGCAGCTTGGCCGGGGGAGACACTGAAGCTTTCTTT; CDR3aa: CASSLAGGDTEAFF
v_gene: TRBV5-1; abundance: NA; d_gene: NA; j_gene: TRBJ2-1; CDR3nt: TGCGCCAGCAGCCGGACTTCTTTCTACAATGAGCAGTTCTTC; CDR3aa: CASSRTSFYNEQFF
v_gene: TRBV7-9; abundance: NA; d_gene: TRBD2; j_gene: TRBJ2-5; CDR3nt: TGTGCCAACAGCTTAGACCGCGGGAGTACGGAGACCCAGTACTTC; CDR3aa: CANSLDRGSTETQYF
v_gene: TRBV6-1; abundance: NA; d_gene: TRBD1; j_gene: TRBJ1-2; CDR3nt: TGTGCCAGCAGTGCGACAGGGGCCTATGGCTACACCTTC; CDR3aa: CASSATGAYGYTF
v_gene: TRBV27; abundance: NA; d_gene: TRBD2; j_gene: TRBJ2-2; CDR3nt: TGTGCCAGCAGCCCCGCGGGAGCCGCGAACACCGGGGAGCTGTTTTTT; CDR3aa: CASSPAGAANTGELFF
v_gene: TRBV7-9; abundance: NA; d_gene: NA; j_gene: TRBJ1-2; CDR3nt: TGTGCCAGCAGCTCGGGCTATGGCTACACCTTC; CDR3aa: CASSSGYGYTF
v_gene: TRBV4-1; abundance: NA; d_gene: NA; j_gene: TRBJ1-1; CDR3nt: TGCGCCAGCAGCCAAGGCCAGAGGGTCACGAACACTGAAGCTTTCTTT; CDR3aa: CASSQGQRVTNTEAFF
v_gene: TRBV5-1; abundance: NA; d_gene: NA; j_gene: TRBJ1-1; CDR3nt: TGCGCCAGCAGCTTGGGGTCAGTCAGATTGAACACTGAAGCTTTCTTT; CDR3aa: CASSLGSVRLNTEAFF
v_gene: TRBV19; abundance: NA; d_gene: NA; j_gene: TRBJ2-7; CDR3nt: TGTGCCAGTAGTGGGTGGTGGGCCCAGGATTCCTACGAGCAGTACTTC; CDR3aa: CASSGWWAQDSYEQYF
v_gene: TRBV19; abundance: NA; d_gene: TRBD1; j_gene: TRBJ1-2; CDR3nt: TGTGCCAGTAGTATGGTCCGGGACAGGGGGCAAGGCTACACCTTC; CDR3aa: CASSMVRDRGQGYTF
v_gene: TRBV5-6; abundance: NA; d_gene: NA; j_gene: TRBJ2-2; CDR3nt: TGTGCCAGCAGCTTGGCGGGTGGCGGGGAGCTGTTTTTT; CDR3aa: CASSLAGGGELFF
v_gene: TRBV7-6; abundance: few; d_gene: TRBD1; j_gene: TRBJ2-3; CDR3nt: TGTGCCAGCAGCTTAGCGCTGCCGACAGGGTCGGCTGCAGATACGCAGTATTTT; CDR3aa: CASSLALPTGSAADTQYF
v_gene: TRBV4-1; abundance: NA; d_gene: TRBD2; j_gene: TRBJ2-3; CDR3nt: TGCGCCAGCAGCCAAGAGTCACCGGGAGGGGGAACAGATACGCAGTATTTT; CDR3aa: CASSQESPGGGTDTQYF
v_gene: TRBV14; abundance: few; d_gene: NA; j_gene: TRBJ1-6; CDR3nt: TGTGCCAGCAGCCCGGGACACCCCTCCTATAATTCACCCCTCCACTTT; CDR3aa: CASSPGHPSYNSPLHF